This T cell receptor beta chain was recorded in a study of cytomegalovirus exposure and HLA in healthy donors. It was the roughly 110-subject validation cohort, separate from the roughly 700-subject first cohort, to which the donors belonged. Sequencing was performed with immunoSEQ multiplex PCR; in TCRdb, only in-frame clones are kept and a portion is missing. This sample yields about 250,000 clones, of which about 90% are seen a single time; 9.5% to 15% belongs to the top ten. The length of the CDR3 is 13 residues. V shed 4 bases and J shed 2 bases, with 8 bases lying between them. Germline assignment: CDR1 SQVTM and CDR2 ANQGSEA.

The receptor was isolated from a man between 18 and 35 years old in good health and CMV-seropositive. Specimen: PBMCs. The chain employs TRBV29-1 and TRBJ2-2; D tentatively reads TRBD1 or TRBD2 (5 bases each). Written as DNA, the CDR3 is TGCAGCGTTGTTGGGGGTAACACCGGGGAGCTGTTTTTT. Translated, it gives CSVVGGNTGELFF.